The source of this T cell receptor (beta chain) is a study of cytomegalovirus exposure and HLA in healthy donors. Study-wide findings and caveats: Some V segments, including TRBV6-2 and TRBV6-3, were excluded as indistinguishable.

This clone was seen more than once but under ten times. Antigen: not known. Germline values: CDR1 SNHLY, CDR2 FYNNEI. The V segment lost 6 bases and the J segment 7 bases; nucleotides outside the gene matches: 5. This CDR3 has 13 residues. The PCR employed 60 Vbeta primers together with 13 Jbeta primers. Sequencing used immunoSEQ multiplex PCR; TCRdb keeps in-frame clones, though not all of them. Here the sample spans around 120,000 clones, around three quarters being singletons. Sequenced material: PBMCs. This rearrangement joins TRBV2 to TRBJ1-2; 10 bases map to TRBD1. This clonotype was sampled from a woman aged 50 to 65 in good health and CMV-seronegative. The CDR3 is CASSATGGSGYTF. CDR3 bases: TGTGCCAGCAGCGCGACAGGGGGCTCTGGCTACACCTTC. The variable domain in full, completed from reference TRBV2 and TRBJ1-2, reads EPEVTQTPSHQVTQMGQEVILRCVPISNHLYFYWYRQILGQKVEFLVSFYNNEISEKSEIFDDQFSVERPDGSNFTLKIRSTKLEDSAMYFCASSATGGSGYTFGSGTRLTVV.